This passage covers 26 T cell receptor beta chains from one sample sequenced in a study of T cell responses to AZD1222 COVID-19 vaccine (dated by TCRdb to the early 2020s). The library came from the immunoSEQ multiplex PCR assay. TCRdb retrieved this table from immuneACCESS and kept in-frame rearrangements only. Not all clones are present; in checked studies, unresolved V genes account for under half, and no reason is known for the remainder. The sample profile shows about 90,000 clones; around 85% of them were found once. The ten biggest clones cover more than 4% of the sample. The sample's time point, from its label and the paper: about 28 days (+/-7) after the second vaccine dose. This specimen consisted of peripheral blood, obtained 28 days after the second AZD1222 dose. The receptors here all came from an adult who received the AZD1222 COVID-19 vaccine.

The chain carries TRBV19 and TRBJ1-2, with a tentative D call TRBD1 (5 bases). Per the germline V gene, CDR1 is LNHDA and CDR2 is SQIVND (reference sequence). V dropped 5 bases and J dropped 12 bases, with 19 bases sitting between them. The CDR3 sequence is 13 residues long. The CDR3 nucleotides read TGTGCCAGTAGTCCCCGGGACCGCTTGTTCGACACCTTC. Amino acids: CASSPRDRLFDTF. Looking up the rest from reference TRBV19 and TRBJ1-2 gives the full variable domain: DGGITQSPKYLFRKEGQNVTLSCEQNLNHDAMYWYRQDPGQGLRLIYYSQIVNDFQKGDIAEGYSVSREKKESFPLTVTSAQKNPTAFYLCASSPRDRLFDTFGSGTRLTVV.

The genes are TRBV4-2 and TRBJ1-1; no clear D. The germline CDR1 and CDR2 sequences are LGHNA and YNFKEQ. The CDR3 contains 15 residues. Trimming cost V 2 bases and J 11 bases, with 21 bases left between them. The CDR3 protein is CASSQTQTPTELAFF. The CDR3 DNA reads TGTGCCAGCAGCCAAACCCAGACCCCCACTGAGTTGGCTTTCTTT.

This clone was counted once. The V and J genes are TRBV12-2 and TRBJ1-2; TRBD1, the table's D call, lacks a check against the DNA. TRBV12-2 is a recognized pseudogene. The CDR3 sequence is 13 residues long. CDR3: CASRLQANYGYTF. The CDR3 DNA follows: TGTGCAAGTCGCCTCCAGGCCAACTATGGCTACACCTTC.

This sequence joins TRBV7-2 and TRBJ2-1, with a possible D match to TRBD1 (6 bases). Germline V gives CDR1 SGHTA, CDR2 FQGNSA. The V and J ends lost 3 bases and 6 bases respectively, with 9 bases between them. This CDR3 contains 13 residues. CDR3: CASSFTGTNEQFF. The DNA of the CDR3 is TGTGCCAGCAGCTTCACAGGGACCAATGAGCAGTTCTTC.

The gene calls are TRBV18 and TRBJ2-2; 12 bases map to TRBD1. V shed 4 bases and J 0 bases; nucleotides not matched to a gene: 6. This CDR3 is built from 18 residues. Germline-derived CDR1 and CDR2 are KGHSH and LQKENI. The CDR3 bases are TGTGCCAGCTCACAAACCGGGACAGGGGGCGCGAACACCGGGGAGCTGTTTTTT. Encoded protein: CASSQTGTGGANTGELFF.

The CDR3 loop is CASSPRTGNTEAFF. DNA of the CDR3: TGTGCCAGCAGCCCGCGGACGGGGAACACTGAAGCTTTCTTT. The V gene is TRBV7-2, the J gene TRBJ1-1; D is uncertain. Between the trimmed V and J ends, which lost 5 bases and 1 base, there was a span of 11 bases. Germline-derived CDR1 and CDR2 are SGHTA and FQGNSA. The CDR3 covers 14 residues.

V gene TRBV19 combines with J gene TRBJ1-2; D is perhaps TRBD1 (5 bases). Germline V gene sequence: CDR1 LNHDA, CDR2 SQIVND (reference sequence). Trimming removed 5 bases at V and 4 bases at J, with 11 bases between. This CDR3 is 13 amino acids long. CDR3 in amino acids: CASSWDGPYGYTF. The CDR3 nucleotides are TGTGCCAGTAGTTGGGACGGGCCCTATGGCTACACCTTC. Based on the CDR3 plus reference TRBV19 and TRBJ1-2, the full variable domain is DGGITQSPKYLFRKEGQNVTLSCEQNLNHDAMYWYRQDPGQGLRLIYYSQIVNDFQKGDIAEGYSVSREKKESFPLTVTSAQKNPTAFYLCASSWDGPYGYTFGSGTRLTVV.

V usage is TRBV11-2 and J usage is TRBJ1-5, with a tentative D call TRBD1 (5 bases). V was pared by 3 bases and J by 7 bases, with 10 bases between. CDR3 length: 13 residues. The germline V gene encodes CDR1 SGHAT and CDR2 FQNNGV. DNA of the CDR3: TGTGCCAGCAGCTTGACAGTGCAGCAGCCCCAGCATTTT. This sequence encodes CASSLTVQQPQHF.

V and J are TRBV19 and TRBJ2-2; unclear D gene. Trimming removed 10 bases at V and 6 bases at J, with 15 bases between. Germline-derived CDR1 and CDR2 are LNHDA and SQIVND (reference sequence). This CDR3 region has 13 residues. CDR3 loop: CATRPIGSGELFF. The CDR3 DNA reads as TGTGCCACCCGACCGATTGGTTCCGGGGAGCTGTTTTTT.

The chain combines TRBV10-3 with TRBJ1-6; D gene ambiguous. CDR3 length: 14 residues. Trimming stripped 4 bases from V and 14 bases from J, with 18 bases between. Germline V gives CDR1 ENHRY, CDR2 SYGVKD. The CDR3 reads CAISGDGPNPALHF. CDR3 DNA sequence: TGTGCCATCAGTGGTGACGGCCCGAATCCGGCCCTCCACTTT.

The CDR3 nucleotides are TGCGCCAGCAGCCCGGGACTTATGAACACCGGGGAGCTGTTTTTT. It codes for CASSPGLMNTGELFF. V and J are TRBV5-1 and TRBJ2-2, with D perhaps TRBD2 (6 bases). The CDR3 is made up of 15 amino acids. The germline V gene has CDR1 SGHRS and CDR2 YFSETQ. V was clipped by 4 bases and J by 1 base, with 11 bases between them.

This chain uses TRBV10-3 with TRBJ2-2; D call uncertain. Trimming stripped 6 bases from V and 6 bases from J, with 11 bases between. The CDR3 runs 13 residues. CDR1 and CDR2 (germline): ENHRY, SYGVKD. CDR3 bases: TGTGCCATCAGCCCCAAACAACCCGGGGAGCTGTTTTTT. It yields the protein CAISPKQPGELFF.

This clone was detected only a few times. The chain uses TRBV12-3 or TRBV12-4 and TRBJ2-1; no clear D. Trimming left V 5 bases short and J 1 base short, with 6 bases between. CDR3 length: 13 amino acids. This CDR3 is CASSLRSYNEQFF. CDR3 sequence (DNA): TGTGCCAGCAGTCTTCGGTCCTACAATGAGCAGTTCTTC.

This clone was seen a few times. This rearrangement joins TRBV5-6 to TRBJ1-6, with unresolved D. The CDR3 sequence is 17 residues long. V gave up 1 base and J gave up 0 bases, with 11 bases separating them. CDR1 is SGHDT, CDR2 YYEEEE, per germline. The CDR3 DNA reads as TGTGCCAGCAGCTTGTTCGGCAGGTACTCCTATAATTCACCCCTCCACTTT. Translated: CASSLFGRYSYNSPLHF.

This chain links TRBV6-5 with TRBJ2-1; D call uncertain. Trimming pared 5 bases from V and 9 bases from J, leaving 11 bases between. Germline V gene data show CDR1 as MNHEY and CDR2 as SVGAGI. This CDR3 has 12 residues. The CDR3 bases are TGTGCCAGCAGTCAGACAAGTGGTGAGCAGTTCTTC. This codes for CASSQTSGEQFF.

The V and J genes are TRBV7-2 and TRBJ2-2, with a tentative D call TRBD1 (5 bases). Trimming left V 3 bases short and J 5 bases short, with 13 bases between. The CDR3 has 15 amino acids. Germline CDR1 is SGHTA and CDR2 is FQGNSA. CDR3 nucleotides: TGTGCCAGCAGCTTGGATCCAGGGTGGACCGGGGAGCTGTTTTTT. Encoded protein: CASSLDPGWTGELFF.

Only one count was recorded for this clone. The chain employs TRBV6-2 or TRBV6-3 and TRBJ1-2, with a weak D call TRBD1 (5 bases). Germline CDR1 MNHEY, CDR2 SVGEGT. Deletions cut 4 bases from V and 8 bases from J, with 20 bases between. The CDR3 runs 15 residues. In DNA, the CDR3 is TGTGCCAGCAGTTTCCAGGGAGGGGAAGGTTGGGGCTACACCTTC. As protein: CASSFQGGEGWGYTF.

This clone was detected only a few times. The chain carries TRBV7-3 and TRBJ2-1, with 7 bases aligning to TRBD2. The CDR3 spans 13 residues. Germline CDR1 reads SGHTA; CDR2 reads FQGTGA. V lost 5 bases to trimming and J lost 3 bases; unmatched junction nucleotides: 1. The CDR3 DNA reads TGTGCCAGCAGCAGCGGGGTCTACAATGAGCAGTTCTTC. It yields the protein CASSSGVYNEQFF.

The chain employs TRBV6-5 and TRBJ2-2; possibly TRBD1 or TRBD2 for D (5 bases each). Between the trimmed V and J ends, which lost 9 bases and 5 bases, there was a span of 16 bases. Germline CDR1 MNHEY, CDR2 SVGAGI. The CDR3 has 14 residues. The CDR3 DNA follows: TGTGCCAGTACGCCAGGATGGGGGACCGGGGAGCTGTTTTTT. It yields the protein CASTPGWGTGELFF.

The V call is TRBV7-6, the J call TRBJ1-1; D is unresolved. Per the germline V gene, CDR1 is SGHVS and CDR2 is FNYEAQ. This CDR3 is 13 amino acids long. Trimming took 2 bases from V and 3 from J, leaving 7 bases between them. For the CDR3, the DNA is TGTGCCAGCAGCTTATACCTGGACACTGAAGCTTTCTTT. It codes for CASSLYLDTEAFF. Together with reference TRBV7-6 and TRBJ1-1, the CDR3 gives the full variable domain: GAGVSQSPRYKVTKRGQDVALRCDPISGHVSLYWYRQALGQGPEFLTYFNYEAQQDKSGLPNDRFSAERPEGSISTLTIQRTEQRDSAMYRCASSLYLDTEAFFGQGTRLTVV.

The chain recombines TRBV30 with TRBJ2-1; 11 bases line up with TRBD1. The CDR3 is 13 residues long. Germline CDR1 GTSNPN, CDR2 SVGIG (reference sequence). The ends lost 6 bases at V and 9 bases at J; junction bases unmatched: 7. The CDR3 region has the DNA TGTGCCTGTCATCGGACAGGGGGCGGTGAGCAGTTCTTC. It translates to CACHRTGGGEQFF.

This clone is a singleton in its sample. V usage is TRBV11-2 and J usage is TRBJ2-1, with unresolved D. V was shortened by 1 base and J by 10 bases, with 2 bases between the two germline ends. There are 10 residues in the CDR3. From germline, CDR1 is SGHAT and CDR2 FQNNGV. CDR3 sequence: CASSLGEQFF. CDR3 coding DNA: TGTGCCAGCAGCTTAGGGGAGCAGTTCTTC.

The V and J genes are TRBV28 and TRBJ1-5; TRBD1 matches 8 bases. Germline CDR1 reads MDHEN; CDR2 reads SYDVKM. The CDR3 extends over 15 amino acids. The V segment lost 2 bases and the J segment 7 bases; nucleotides outside the gene matches: 7. This CDR3 is CASSLPTGERQPQHF. For the CDR3, the DNA is TGTGCCAGCAGTTTACCGACAGGGGAGCGGCAGCCCCAGCATTTT.

V usage is TRBV28 and J usage is TRBJ2-1; 9 nucleotides line up with TRBD2. Losses at the gene ends were 2 bases for V and 0 bases for J; bases not matched to a gene: 8. The germline V gene encodes CDR1 MDHEN and CDR2 SYDVKM. The CDR3 sequence is 18 residues long. CDR3 sequence (DNA): TGTGCCAGCAGTTTAAACCAGGCGGGAGGGCCCTCCTACAATGAGCAGTTCTTC. The encoded protein is CASSLNQAGGPSYNEQFF.

The genes are TRBV27 and TRBJ2-7; D is possibly TRBD2 (5 bases). The CDR3 extends over 14 amino acids. Looked up from germline, CDR1 is MNHEY and CDR2 is SMNVEV (reference sequence). V gave up 0 bases and J gave up 7 bases, with 13 bases separating them. The CDR3 sequence: CASSLSDSREEQYF. The CDR3 DNA is TGTGCCAGCAGTTTATCTGATTCGAGGGAGGAGCAGTACTTC.

The chain uses TRBV7-9 and TRBJ1-6; D is unclear. This CDR3 is 13 amino acids long. The germline CDR1 and CDR2 sequences are SEHNR and FQNEAQ (reference sequence). V was trimmed by 2 bases and J by 6 bases, leaving 5 bases between them. In DNA, the CDR3 is TGTGCCAGCAGCTTAAACACTAATTCACCCCTCCACTTT. Translated, it gives CASSLNTNSPLHF.